This TCR beta chain was found in a study of blood T cells in healthy people across ages. Germline V lookup: CDR1 LGHNA, CDR2 YNFKEQ. Losses at the gene ends were 4 bases for V and 2 bases for J; bases not matched to a gene: 4. The CDR3 totals 14 residues. Alongside a J-beta primer mix, a sample-barcoded 5' primer served in a second PCR lasting about 7 to 12 cycles. In TCRdb, the 5' RACE reads were re-called with MiXCR into one record per CDR3 protein. The repertoire holds roughly 2 million distinct CDR3 sequences, with approximately 50% as singletons. Sample: blood. The TCR was taken from a woman in her thirties or forties in good health. The gene calls are TRBV4-2 and TRBJ1-1, with 7 bases matching TRBD1. The CDR3 loop is CASSPTGANTEAFF. The CDR3 DNA sequence: TGTGCCAGCAGCCCTACAGGGGCAAACACTGAAGCTTTCTTT.